The source of this TCR beta chain is a study of beta chain features in type 1 diabetes. Background on the study: Cells sorted and examined across all samples totaled approximately 100,000,000.

The authors took one heparinised blood draw, averaging approximately 120 mL, from each donor. General study findings and limits: Researchers could not determine here whether HLA type influences TCRB rearrangement. A moderate, significant TCRB CDR3 shortening appeared in type 1 diabetes across four CD4+ subsets. Shorter templates might be favored by PCR, equally in patients and controls.

The CDR3 is made up of 15 amino acids. J gave up 4 bases and V 4 bases, and 8 bases lay outside the gene matches. Germline CDR1 reads MDHEN; CDR2 reads SYDVKM. Details on this clone: Its antigen is unidentified.

Sequencing targeted expressed TCRB transcripts, as all isolated RNA had been reverse transcribed. Profiling relied on immunoSEQ multiplex PCR, and the TCRdb table lists in-frame clones only, not all of them. Found here are about 53,000 clones, around 60% of them singletons; the top ten hold 0.25% to 0.35%. The chain uses TRBV28 and TRBJ2-5; 8 nucleotides align to TRBD2. The sequencing input was stem cell memory CD4+ T cells from blood. The TCR sequence derives from a woman in her twenties or thirties with type 1 diabetes. The CDR3 region has the DNA TGTGCCAGCAGTTATCCGGGAGGGCAGGGAGAGACCCAGTACTTC. Protein: CASSYPGGQGETQYF.